This T cell receptor beta chain appears in the sequencing data of a study of cytomegalovirus exposure and HLA in healthy donors. Study information: In a later analysis, it was reported that the roughly 130 validation repertoires had been produced on the same platform as the 500 to 850 repertoires belonging to the first cohort. Study-level results: Reports showed the classifier diagnosing cytomegalovirus status with high specificity and sensitivity. Some 150 TCR beta chains were listed as cytomegalovirus-associated. Under in vitro conditions, a few CMV-associated chains were confirmed as specific for CMV antigens.

V gave up 5 bases and J gave up 6 bases, with 11 bases separating them. Per germline, CDR1 LGHNA and CDR2 YNFKEQ. The CDR3 extends over 13 amino acids. Measured with immunoSEQ multiplex PCR; TCRdb has only the in-frame clones, and not every one. This sample has over 150,000 clones, with roughly 86% found just once. This clone appeared a few times. The antigen is unknown. The clonotype was recovered from a human donor in good health. The sequenced material came from PBMCs. The chain joins TRBV4-2 to TRBJ1-5, with a weak D call TRBD1 (5 bases). The CDR3 protein is CASSSYQGQPQHF. CDR3 coding DNA: TGTGCCAGCAGCTCTTACCAGGGTCAGCCCCAGCATTTT.